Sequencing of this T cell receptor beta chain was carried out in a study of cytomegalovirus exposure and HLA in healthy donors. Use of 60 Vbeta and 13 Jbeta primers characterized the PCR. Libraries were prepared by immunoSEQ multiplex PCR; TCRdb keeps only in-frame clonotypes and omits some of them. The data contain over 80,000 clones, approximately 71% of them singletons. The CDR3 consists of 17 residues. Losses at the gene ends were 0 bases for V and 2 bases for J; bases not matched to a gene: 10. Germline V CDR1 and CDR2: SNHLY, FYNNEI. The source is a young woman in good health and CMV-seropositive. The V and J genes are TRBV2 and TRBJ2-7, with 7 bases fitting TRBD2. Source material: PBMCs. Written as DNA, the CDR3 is TGTGCCAGCAGTGAAGCGCTTCCGTCTAGCGGTCCCTACGAGCAGTACTTC. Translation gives CASSEALPSSGPYEQYF.